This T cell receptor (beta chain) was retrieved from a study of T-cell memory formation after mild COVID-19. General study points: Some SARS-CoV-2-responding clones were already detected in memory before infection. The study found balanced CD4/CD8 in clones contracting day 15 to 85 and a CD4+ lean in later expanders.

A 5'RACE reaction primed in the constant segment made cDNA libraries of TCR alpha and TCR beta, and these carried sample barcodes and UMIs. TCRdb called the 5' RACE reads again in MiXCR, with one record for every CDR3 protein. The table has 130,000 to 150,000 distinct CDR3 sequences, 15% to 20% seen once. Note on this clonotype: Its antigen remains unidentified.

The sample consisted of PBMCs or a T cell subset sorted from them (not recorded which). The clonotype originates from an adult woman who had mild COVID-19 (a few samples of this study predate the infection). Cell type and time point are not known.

Here the CDR3 reads CATSDSSGINNEQFF. The CDR3 nucleotides are TGTGCCACCAGTGATTCAAGCGGGATTAACAATGAGCAGTTCTTC. The chain couples TRBV24-1 to TRBJ2-1, with 7 bases fitting TRBD2. The CDR3 is 15 amino acids. V lost 2 bases and J lost 5; bases outside the gene matches: 5. CDR1 and CDR2 (germline): KGHDR, SFDVKD.